The next 23 T cell receptor beta chains were all read from a single sample in a study of OX40 agonist ivuxolimab in advanced cancers. The library was produced with the immunoSEQ multiplex PCR assay. What TCRdb holds here is the immuneACCESS table cut down to in-frame rearrangements. Part of the clones is not present; checked against another copy, under half of the missing clones reflect an unresolved V gene, and the others are unexplained. Within this sample are tens of thousands of clones, with about 88% of them counted one time only. The top ten clonotypes cover roughly 1% of the sample. The sequenced sample was CD4+ or CD8+ T cells sorted from blood, obtained in a trial of the OX40 agonist ivuxolimab. The receptor set was obtained from an adult with an advanced solid tumor such as melanoma, head and neck, liver or kidney cancer.

The V and J genes are TRBV2 and TRBJ2-6; D is unclear. The CDR3 is 14 amino acids. The V gene's germline CDR1 is SNHLY and CDR2 FYNNEI. V lost 5 bases and J lost 3, with 8 bases in between. The CDR3 sequence: CASSQFYGANVLTF. For the CDR3, the DNA is TGTGCCAGCAGTCAGTTTTATGGGGCCAACGTCCTGACTTTC.

The CDR3 protein is CASSFASAETQYF. The CDR3 DNA sequence: TGTGCCAGCAGCTTCGCGTCTGCAGAGACCCAGTACTTC. The gene calls are TRBV5-4 and TRBJ2-5; no reliable D call. The CDR3 length is 13 residues. The germline V gene encodes CDR1 SGHNT and CDR2 YYREEE (reference sequence). V was trimmed by 2 bases and J by 4 bases, leaving 9 bases between them.

J is TRBJ2-7 and V is TRBV4-3; 10 nucleotides align to TRBD1. Trimming took 0 bases from V and 9 from J; bases not matched to a gene: 5. The germline V gene encodes CDR1 LGHNA and CDR2 YSLEER. The CDR3 runs to 14 residues. DNA of the CDR3: TGCGCCAGCAGCCAAGATCGGACAGGGGGTCGGCAGTACTTC. Protein product: CASSQDRTGGRQYF.

The CDR3 region has the DNA TGTGCCAGCAGCTCACTCAGGAGGAACACTGAAGCTTTCTTT. Translation: CASSSLRRNTEAFF. V gene TRBV11-3 combines with J gene TRBJ1-1, with no clear D. The germline V gene has CDR1 SGHNT and CDR2 YENEEA. This CDR3 spans 14 amino acids. V lost 4 bases to trimming and J lost 1 base, with 10 bases between them.

The genes are TRBV21-1 and TRBJ2-3; TRBD2 is the table's D call, not checked against the DNA. TRBV21-1 constitutes a pseudogene. The CDR3 consists of 12 residues. CDR3 residues: CASGEMADTQYF. For the CDR3, the DNA is TGTGCCAGCGGGGAGATGGCAGATACGCAGTATTTT.

The genes are TRBV14 and TRBJ2-3; weak D call: TRBD2 (5 bases). CDR1 and CDR2 from the germline V gene are SGHDN and FVKESK. Trimming removed 1 base at V and 2 bases at J, with 19 bases between. The CDR3 extends over 18 amino acids. The CDR3 DNA reads TGTGCCAGCAGCCAAGGCCGGACTCACTTTTGGGCCACAGATACGCAGTATTTT. Amino acid sequence: CASSQGRTHFWATDTQYF.

The rearrangement links TRBV5-1 to TRBJ2-1; 7 positions agree with TRBD2. The V gene's germline CDR1 is SGHRS and CDR2 YFSETQ. There are 17 residues in the CDR3. The J segment lost 4 bases and the V segment lost 0 bases, leaving 10 bases of the junction unmatched. The CDR3 nucleotides are TGCGCCAGCAGCTTGGGACTAGCCCCCCGTGTTTACAATGAGCAGTTCTTC. Its translation: CASSLGLAPRVYNEQFF.

CDR3 sequence (DNA): TGTGCCTGGAGGGCTGGGAACACTGAAGCTTTCTTT. It translates to CAWRAGNTEAFF. The chain couples TRBV30 to TRBJ1-1; D is unclear. From germline, CDR1 is GTSNPN and CDR2 SVGIG (reference sequence). Trimming took 3 bases from V and 1 from J, leaving 6 bases between them. The length of the CDR3 is 12 residues.

In this sample, this clone turned up a few times. The chain combines TRBV5-5 with TRBJ1-2, with TRBD1 as a possible D gene (6 bases). The V and J ends lost 6 bases and 2 bases respectively, with 11 bases between them. The CDR3 length is 13 residues. Looked up from germline, CDR1 is SGHKS and CDR2 is YYEKEE (reference sequence). In DNA form, the CDR3 reads TGTGCCAGCAACTTACAGGGCAACTATGGCTACACCTTC. It encodes CASNLQGNYGYTF.

V and J are TRBV5-5 and TRBJ1-1, with 7 bases aligning to TRBD1. Germline loops: CDR1 SGHKS, CDR2 YYEKEE (reference sequence). J lost 11 bases, V lost 0 bases, and 13 bases had no gene match. There are 15 residues in the CDR3. The DNA for the CDR3 is TGTGCCAGCAGCTTGGGGGGGACAGCCCAATTGCAGGCTTTCTTT. Its translation: CASSLGGTAQLQAFF. The whole variable domain, filled in from reference TRBV5-5 and TRBJ1-1, reads DAGVTQSPTHLIKTRGQQVTLRCSPISGHKSVSWYQQVLGQGPQFIFQYYEKEERGRGNFPDRFSARQFPNYSSELNVNALLLGDSALYLCASSLGGTAQLQAFFGQGTRLTVV.

The chain carries TRBV18 and TRBJ1-5; a possible D gene is TRBD1 (5 bases). The length of the CDR3 is 16 residues. Trimming stripped 0 bases from V and 2 bases from J, with 11 bases between. Germline assignment: CDR1 KGHSH and CDR2 LQKENI. CDR3 in DNA: TGTGCCAGCTCACCACCACCAGGGCTAGGCAATCAGCCCCAGCATTTT. Translated, it gives CASSPPPGLGNQPQHF.

The chain combines TRBV7-9 with TRBJ2-2; D might be TRBD2 (5 bases). Trimming stripped 7 bases from V and 0 bases from J, with 12 bases between. CDR1 and CDR2 from the germline V gene are SEHNR and FQNEAQ (reference sequence). The CDR3 runs 15 residues. CDR3 amino acids: CASTRTLANTGELFF. In nucleotides, the CDR3 is TGTGCCAGCACCAGGACTCTCGCGAACACCGGGGAGCTGTTTTTT.

This chain uses TRBV11-2 with TRBJ1-1, with TRBD1 identical over 7 bases. The CDR3 length is 12 residues. Germline trimming cut 5 bases from V and 8 bases from J; bases unmatched to any gene: 5. Germline values: CDR1 SGHAT, CDR2 FQNNGV. CDR3 region: CASSPDREEAFF. The DNA for the CDR3 is TGTGCCAGCAGCCCCGACAGGGAGGAAGCTTTCTTT.

In regard to this clone: Other DNA sequences in this sample translate to the same CDR3. The J gene is TRBJ2-7, the V gene TRBV28; D might be TRBD1 (5 bases). V gave up 5 bases and J gave up 3 bases, with 14 bases separating them. This CDR3 region has 14 residues. The V gene's germline CDR1 is MDHEN and CDR2 SYDVKM. CDR3 DNA: TGTGCCAGCAGTAATACCTGGGGCGACTACGAGCAGTACTTC. Translated: CASSNTWGDYEQYF.

This clone was counted only a few times. The rearrangement uses TRBV10-1 and TRBJ1-2, with a possible D match to TRBD1 (5 bases). CDR3 length: 15 amino acids. V gave up 0 bases and J gave up 4 bases, with 12 bases separating them. Germline CDR1 and CDR2: WNHNN and SYGVQD (reference sequence). CDR3 protein: CASSESLGLGYGYTF. CDR3 DNA sequence: TGCGCCAGCAGTGAGTCGTTGGGGCTCGGCTATGGCTACACCTTC.

In this sample, this clone turned up once. The chain couples TRBV5-6 to TRBJ1-4, with 10 bases fitting TRBD1. Germline-derived CDR1 and CDR2 are SGHDT and YYEEEE. The CDR3 covers 14 residues. V lost 3 bases, J lost 8 bases, and 4 bases stayed unmatched. The CDR3 sequence is CASSSGTGEEKLFF. The CDR3 DNA is TGTGCCAGCAGCTCCGGGACAGGGGAGGAAAAACTGTTTTTT. The complete variable domain, with remaining parts taken from reference TRBV5-6 and TRBJ1-4, reads DAGVTQSPTHLIKTRGQQVTLRCSPKSGHDTVSWYQQALGQGPQFIFQYYEEEERQRGNFPDRFSGHQFPNYSSELNVNALLLGDSALYLCASSSGTGEEKLFFGSGTQLSVL.

The V gene is TRBV7-2, the J gene TRBJ2-2; the match to TRBD2 covers 12 bases. V shed 5 bases, J shed 4 bases, and the junction held 5 bases outside the gene matches. The CDR3 contains 16 residues. Germline-derived CDR1 and CDR2 are SGHTA and FQGNSA. CDR3 nucleotide sequence: TGTGCCAGCAGCCGTCTAGCGGGAGGGGTCACCGGGGAGCTGTTTTTT. It is translated as CASSRLAGGVTGELFF.

This chain uses TRBV27 with TRBJ2-5; the D is unclear. The CDR3 is made up of 12 amino acids. Germline values: CDR1 MNHEY, CDR2 SMNVEV (reference sequence). Trimming stripped 6 bases from V and 1 base from J, with 6 bases between. The CDR3 loop reads CASRKGQETQYF. The CDR3 coding sequence is TGTGCCAGCAGGAAAGGCCAAGAGACCCAGTACTTC.

About this clone itself: A junction end diverges from the germline sequence, so it may reflect a read error. The chain carries TRBV2 and TRBJ2-6; D is perhaps TRBD1 or TRBD2 (5 bases each). The germline gives CDR1 SNHLY, CDR2 FYNNEI. The CDR3 is 15 residues long. The chain's CDR3 is CASSEIGAGTNVLTF. The CDR3 DNA is TGTGCCAGCAGTGAAATCGGGGCTGGGACCAACGTCCTGACTTTC.

This chain uses TRBV11-3 with TRBJ1-6; D might be TRBD1 (5 bases). Germline V CDR1 and CDR2: SGHNT, YENEEA. Trimming removed 2 bases at V and 5 bases at J, with 10 bases between. The length of the CDR3 is 15 residues. In nucleotides, the CDR3 is TGTGCCAGCAGCTTACGGGGGTTTGATAATTCACCCCTCCACTTT. Protein sequence: CASSLRGFDNSPLHF.

This sequence joins TRBV2 and TRBJ1-4, with a possible D match to TRBD1 (6 bases). Trimming took 6 bases from V and 7 from J, leaving 21 bases between them. This CDR3 spans 16 amino acids. Germline V gives CDR1 SNHLY, CDR2 FYNNEI. As DNA, the CDR3 is TGTGCCAGCAGCCCCCAAGGTGGGGGCCGCAGTGAAAAACTGTTTTTT. It yields the protein CASSPQGGGRSEKLFF.

The chain is built from TRBV29-1 and TRBJ1-1, with 7 bases lining up with TRBD1. This CDR3 spans 13 amino acids. V lost 7 bases to trimming and J lost 3 bases; unmatched junction nucleotides: 8. From germline, CDR1 is SQVTM and CDR2 ANQGSEA. DNA of the CDR3: TGCAGCGCGTCCCGGGACAGCTACACTGAAGCTTTCTTT. It yields the protein CSASRDSYTEAFF.

This chain connects TRBV9 to TRBJ2-2; D gene uncertain. The CDR3 covers 18 residues. Trimming shortened V by 3 bases and J by 2 bases, and 20 bases separated the two germline ends. The germline CDR1 and CDR2 sequences are SGDLS and YYNGEE. The CDR3 bases are TGTGCCAGCAGCGCCTCCCGGGCCATCATATATAACACCGGGGAGCTGTTTTTT. It codes for CASSASRAIIYNTGELFF.